One sample yielded the 29 T cell receptor beta chains listed below, sequenced in a study of regulatory T cells in long-lasting Graves disease. Libraries of TCR beta came from iRepertoire HTBI primers plus Arm-PCR of CDR3 regions. In TCRdb, the multiplex PCR reads were re-called with MiXCR into one record per CDR3 protein. The profile covers 320,000 or so distinct CDR3 sequences, with about 18% appearing a single time and less than 45% taken by the ten largest. Described time point: newly diagnosed GD, antithyroid drugs for less than 3 months. Preparation of the TCR library used RNA extracted from PBMCs. The source was peripheral blood mononuclear cells (PBMCs), collected at new diagnosis, from a patient treated with antithyroid drugs. The source of these receptors is a female donor with Graves disease.

This clonotype was observed a few times. The rearrangement uses TRBV10-1 and TRBJ2-1; tentative D call: TRBD2 (5 bases). Germline CDR1 is WNHNN and CDR2 is SYGVQD (reference sequence). The CDR3 runs 13 residues. Trimming cost V 4 bases and J 2 bases, with 6 bases left between them. The CDR3 nucleotides are TGCGCCAGCAGTGTCGGGACCTACAATGAGCAGTTCTTC. Its translation is CASSVGTYNEQFF.

This clonotype appeared many times. The rearrangement joins TRBV10-1 to TRBJ2-3; D is unclear. Germline V lookup: CDR1 WNHNN, CDR2 SYGVQD (reference sequence). The CDR3 runs to 14 residues. V was shortened by 1 base and J by 2 bases, with 7 bases between the two germline ends. DNA of the CDR3: TGCGCCAGCAGTGAGTGGGAACACACAGATACGCAGTATTTT. It specifies CASSEWEHTDTQYF.

This clonotype was picked up a small number of times. This chain joins TRBV6-4 and TRBJ1-6; TRBD1 aligns across 9 bases. The V and J ends lost 4 bases and 8 bases, in that order; junction bases with no gene match: 3. The CDR3 totals 14 residues. Germline V gene data show CDR1 as MRHNA and CDR2 as SNTAGT. The CDR3 is CASSVGTGYSPLHF. As DNA, the CDR3 is TGTGCCAGCAGTGTAGGGACAGGGTATTCACCCCTCCACTTT.

At least ten counts were recorded for this clonotype. V and J are TRBV7-6 and TRBJ1-5, with 8 bases lining up with TRBD1. Germline loops: CDR1 SGHVS, CDR2 FNYEAQ. V was clipped by 4 bases and J by 2 bases; unmatched bases: 4. The CDR3 runs to 15 residues. CDR3 in DNA: TGTGCCAGCAGCTCAGGGACAGGACGCAATCAGCCCCAGCATTTT. Protein product: CASSSGTGRNQPQHF.

This clonotype came up many times. The V gene is TRBV10-3, the J gene TRBJ1-2; D gene unclear. V gave up 7 bases and J gave up 4 bases, with 10 bases separating them. CDR1 and CDR2 (germline): ENHRY, SYGVKD. CDR3 length: 12 amino acids. CDR3 loop: CAIKEEIYGYTF. CDR3 in DNA: TGTGCCATCAAGGAAGAGATCTATGGCTACACCTTC.

This clonotype was seen repeatedly, ten times or more. The V gene is TRBV12-3 or TRBV12-4, the J gene TRBJ1-6; 8 nucleotides align to TRBD1. J lost 8 bases, V lost 5 bases, and 2 bases had no gene match. The CDR3 extends over 13 amino acids. CDR3 amino acids: CASSGTGDSPLHF. CDR3 bases: TGTGCCAGCAGTGGGACAGGTGATTCACCCCTCCACTTT.

This chain connects TRBV7-9 to TRBJ2-3; D ambiguous. The CDR3 has 12 amino acids. Trimming removed 2 bases from V and 3 bases from J, with 3 bases in between. CDR1 is SEHNR, CDR2 FQNEAQ, per germline (reference sequence). The CDR3: CASSLKTDTQYF. The CDR3 DNA reads as TGTGCCAGCAGCTTAAAGACAGATACGCAGTATTTT.

At least ten counts were recorded for this clonotype. The chain uses TRBV7-3 and TRBJ2-1, with D perhaps TRBD1 or TRBD2 (5 bases each). This CDR3 region has 15 residues. V was pared by 0 bases and J by 6 bases, with 12 bases between. Germline values: CDR1 SGHTA, CDR2 FQGTGA. This CDR3 reads CASSLTATGANEQFF. The CDR3 DNA is TGTGCCAGCAGCTTAACCGCGACCGGGGCCAATGAGCAGTTCTTC.

This clonotype was seen many times. The chain recombines TRBV5-1 with TRBJ2-5, with D tentatively TRBD2 (6 bases). Trimming stripped 5 bases from V and 2 bases from J, with 10 bases between. Per germline, CDR1 SGHRS and CDR2 YFSETQ. CDR3 length: 13 residues. CDR3 region: CASRSGTQETQYF. The CDR3 coding sequence is TGCGCCAGCAGATCCGGGACTCAAGAGACCCAGTACTTC. Full variable domain (outside the CDR3, taken from reference TRBV5-1 and TRBJ2-5): KAGVTQTPRYLIKTRGQQVTLSCSPISGHRSVSWYQQTPGQGLQFLFEYFSETQRNKGNFPGRFSGRQFSNSRSEMNVSTLELGDSALYLCASRSGTQETQYFGPGTRLLVL.

The chain carries TRBV6-4 and TRBJ2-3, with 9 bases identical to TRBD2. The CDR3 is made up of 15 amino acids. Trimming at V came to 2 bases and at J to 2 bases, leaving 2 bases not matched to a gene. Germline CDR1 MRHNA, CDR2 SNTAGT. CDR3 nucleotides: TGTGCCAGCAGTGACGTAGCGGGAGTCACAGATACGCAGTATTTT. It codes for CASSDVAGVTDTQYF.

Remarks on this clonotype: A far larger clone differs by one base, so this is likely a read error. V and J are TRBV7-8 and TRBJ2-3; D not certain. The CDR3 is 15 residues long. V gave up 6 bases and J gave up 1 base, with 14 bases separating them. Germline V lookup: CDR1 SGHVS, CDR2 FQNEAQ. CDR3: CASSPGPGRTDTQYF. For the CDR3, the DNA is TGTGCCAGCAGTCCGGGCCCCGGTCGCACAGATACGCAGTATTTT.

J is TRBJ1-1 and V is TRBV27; D remains ambiguous. CDR3 length equals 13 residues. The germline gives CDR1 MNHEY, CDR2 SMNVEV (reference sequence). V was trimmed by 1 base and J by 6 bases, leaving 9 bases between them. CDR3: CASSLLGRPEAFF. The DNA of the CDR3 is TGTGCCAGCAGTTTATTGGGTCGGCCTGAAGCTTTCTTT.

This clonotype was seen repeatedly, ten times or more. V is TRBV25-1 and J is TRBJ2-1; TRBD1 agrees at 8 bases. The V gene's germline CDR1 is MGHDK and CDR2 SYGVNS. J lost 5 bases, V lost 0 bases, and 6 bases had no gene match. This CDR3 is 16 amino acids long. The CDR3 nucleotides read TGTGCCAGCAGTGAATATGTTGGGACAGGAGACAATGAGCAGTTCTTC. The encoded protein is CASSEYVGTGDNEQFF.

This clonotype was detected ten times or more. CDR3 nucleotides: TGTGCCAGCAGCTTGGGGCGAGGCGAGCAGTACTTC. This sequence encodes CASSLGRGEQYF. The V and J genes are TRBV7-9 and TRBJ2-7, with D maybe TRBD1 (5 bases). The CDR3 consists of 12 residues. Germline V CDR1 and CDR2: SEHNR, FQNEAQ (reference sequence). Between the trimmed V and J ends, which lost 3 bases and 6 bases, there was a span of 9 bases.

This clonotype was counted at least ten times. V gene TRBV7-3 combines with J gene TRBJ1-1; possibly TRBD1 for D (6 bases). The germline CDR1 and CDR2 sequences are SGHTA and FQGTGA. With 5 bases removed from V and 2 bases from J, the gap between germline ends came to 15 bases. The CDR3 is made up of 15 amino acids. CDR3 nucleotide sequence: TGTGCCAGCAGCCAAGGGGGGGGGCAAAACACTGAAGCTTTCTTT. This codes for CASSQGGGQNTEAFF.

This clonotype was observed many times. The rearrangement joins TRBV6-5 to TRBJ2-5, with 10 bases that match TRBD2. Germline values: CDR1 MNHEY, CDR2 SVGAGI. With 1 base clipped from V and 5 bases from J, the junction kept 7 bases outside the gene matches. The length of the CDR3 is 16 residues. The CDR3 region is CASSYLGAGGGETQYF. In DNA form, the CDR3 reads TGTGCCAGCAGTTACTTAGGAGCGGGAGGGGGGGAGACCCAGTACTTC.

The table lists this clonotype with many counts. V gene TRBV7-9 combines with J gene TRBJ1-2; 7 nucleotides match TRBD1. The CDR3 loop spans 15 amino acids. Germline V lookup: CDR1 SEHNR, CDR2 FQNEAQ (reference sequence). Trimming cost V 8 bases and J 4 bases; bases outside gene matches: 13. DNA for the CDR3: TGTGCCAGCCCGGACAGGCCTGACCCCTCCTATGGCTACACCTTC. It yields the protein CASPDRPDPSYGYTF.

The CDR3 DNA sequence: TGTGCCAGCAGTGAATCCGAAAGCTACGAGCAGTACTTC. Its protein product is CASSESESYEQYF. The chain combines TRBV6-1 with TRBJ2-7; no definite D call. Trimming left V 2 bases short and J 3 bases short, with 8 bases between. This CDR3 contains 13 residues. Per germline, CDR1 MNHNS and CDR2 SASEGT.

This clonotype occurred many times. The chain links TRBV28 to TRBJ1-2, with no clear D. The germline V gene encodes CDR1 MDHEN and CDR2 SYDVKM. The CDR3 has 11 amino acids. The V end lost 8 bases, the J end lost 7 bases, and 11 bases lay between the germline ends. CDR3: CASGAGVGYTF. The CDR3 nucleotides read TGTGCCAGCGGCGCCGGGGTTGGCTACACCTTC.

The table lists this clonotype with a count of one. With a much larger clone just one base away, this may be a read error. The chain couples TRBV12-3 or TRBV12-4 to TRBJ1-1; TRBD1 matches at 7 bases. The CDR3 extends over 15 amino acids. The CDR3 is CVSSKPTVDRAEAFF. For the CDR3, the DNA is TGTGTCAGCAGTAAACCGACCGTAGACAGGGCTGAAGCTTTCTTT.

At least ten counts were recorded for this clonotype. The CDR3 coding sequence is TGTGCCTGGAGGGTCTTTGCGGGAGGGCCCGATGAGCAGTTCTTC. Amino acid sequence: CAWRVFAGGPDEQFF. The chain is built from TRBV30 and TRBJ2-1; 9 bases fit TRBD2. Trimming at V came to 3 bases and at J to 8 bases, leaving 11 bases not matched to a gene. Germline V CDR1 and CDR2: GTSNPN, SVGIG (reference sequence). The CDR3 sequence is 15 residues long. The full variable domain, its missing parts supplied by reference TRBV30 and TRBJ2-1, is SQTIHQWPATLVQPVGSPLSLECTVEGTSNPNLYWYRQAAGRGLQLLFYSVGIGQISSEVPQNLSASRPQDRQFILSSKKLLLSDSGFYLCAWRVFAGGPDEQFFGPGTRLTVL.

This clonotype showed up just once. The CDR3 nucleotides are TGTGCCAGCCTCGGGCGGGAGGACTACAATGAGCAGTTCTTC. Translated: CASLGREDYNEQFF. The V and J genes are TRBV2 and TRBJ2-1; 8 bases match TRBD2. CDR3 size: 14 residues. Germline V lookup: CDR1 SNHLY, CDR2 FYNNEI. After removal of 8 bases from V and 3 bases from J, the junction contained 6 bases not matched to a gene.

This clonotype was seen repeatedly, ten times or more. The chain uses TRBV7-2 and TRBJ2-7; 7 bases agree with TRBD2. The CDR3 covers 13 residues. J lost 3 bases, V lost 5 bases, and 4 bases had no gene match. CDR1 and CDR2 (germline): SGHTA, FQGNSA. The CDR3 sequence is CASSKGGGYEQYF. The CDR3 bases are TGTGCCAGCAGCAAAGGCGGGGGCTACGAGCAGTACTTC.

The chain uses TRBV2 and TRBJ1-2; the match to TRBD1 covers 7 bases. V lost 4 bases, J lost 5 bases, and 25 bases stayed unmatched. This CDR3 has 20 residues. CDR1 is SNHLY and CDR2 is FYNNEI in the germline V gene. This chain's CDR3 is CASSANPGGTAQGGIYGYTF. CDR3 sequence (DNA): TGTGCCAGCAGTGCTAACCCAGGAGGGACAGCACAAGGGGGGATATATGGCTACACCTTC.

This clonotype was counted many times. The rearrangement uses TRBV6-1 and TRBJ1-4; D uncertain. In germline, CDR1 is MNHNS, CDR2 SASEGT. V was cut by 7 bases and J by 0 bases, with 12 bases left in between. The CDR3 is 15 residues long. CDR3 DNA sequence: TGTGCCAGCACGGAGGGATTTGCAACTAATGAAAAACTGTTTTTT. It codes for CASTEGFATNEKLFF.

In regard to this clonotype: Since no conserved phenylalanine or tryptophan closes the CDR3, a read error is the likely cause. Because the CDR3's place on the DNA is in doubt, the DNA is left out and the CDR3 is given as listed by TCRdb. V usage is TRBV7-9 and J usage is TRBJ2-3; TRBD2 reflects the table's D call only, with no check against the DNA. CDR1 and CDR2 from the germline V gene are SEHNR and FQNEAQ (reference sequence). The CDR3 is 16 residues long, ends included. The CDR3 is CASSTRRGLSTDTHYV.

The sample holds many counts of this clonotype. This chain links TRBV10-3 with TRBJ1-3; D possibly corresponds to TRBD1 (5 bases). This CDR3 spans 15 amino acids. Trimming stripped 0 bases from V and 4 bases from J, with 10 bases between. CDR1 is ENHRY, CDR2 SYGVKD, per germline. The CDR3 loop reads CAISESMGDGNTIYF. As DNA, the CDR3 is TGTGCCATCAGTGAGTCTATGGGGGACGGAAACACCATATATTTT.

This rearrangement joins TRBV12-3 or TRBV12-4 to TRBJ1-5; possible D gene TRBD1, 5 bases. This CDR3 is 16 amino acids long. Trimming stripped 4 bases from V and 0 bases from J, with 13 bases between. CDR3 DNA: TGTGCCAGCAGTTATGCGCAGGGAATTAGCAATCAGCCCCAGCATTTT. It is translated as CASSYAQGISNQPQHF.

This clonotype was picked up many times. The V and J genes are TRBV18 and TRBJ2-7, with D unclear. Germline V lookup: CDR1 KGHSH, CDR2 LQKENI. The germline V and J ends were trimmed by 2 bases and 6 bases, with 11 bases remaining between them. This CDR3 is 13 amino acids long. The CDR3, as DNA: TGTGCCAGCTCACCAGGGCAGTCCCGCGAGCAGTACTTC. As protein: CASSPGQSREQYF.